This T cell receptor beta chain was found in a study of blood T cell repertoires in COVID-19. Some clones are missing from TCRdb's copy, which holds only in-frame ones; the method was immunoSEQ multiplex PCR. The repertoire consists of fewer than 350,000 clones, with 85% occurring once and the leading ten covering 1.5% to 2%. This clone was picked up one time. The CDR3 runs to 13 residues. V lost 2 bases and J lost 8, with 12 bases in between. What was sequenced was PBMCs or T cells enriched from blood (not recorded which). The TCR originated in a woman in her twenties or thirties who had been exposed to COVID-19. The chain is built from TRBV12-3 or TRBV12-4 and TRBJ1-2; D perhaps matches TRBD1 (6 bases). The CDR3 region is CASSLYPTGGYTF. The DNA of the CDR3 is TGTGCCAGCAGTTTATATCCCACAGGGGGCTACACCTTC.